This TCR beta chain was recorded in a study of blood T cells in healthy people across ages (dated by TCRdb to about 2015). Background for the entire study: In model experiments, template switching captured roughly one uniquely barcoded TCR beta cDNA molecule for every two T cells. Four age groups were formed from the donors: young (average approximately 15 years), middle-aged (roughly 38), aged (about 62) and long-lived (approximately 80). The study measured age-related changes in TCR beta repertoire diversity using deep sequencing normalized with unique cDNA molecular identifiers. To avoid experimental bias, donors of different ages were randomly spread across the sequencing lanes. Two additional independent replicas of 1 million unique cDNA reads from the same blood draw were analyzed for two donors (one aged 18 to 29 and one aged 80 or older). Overall study results and their limits: Estimates of total diversity from one million sequenced T cells were regarded as lower bounds and underestimates. Compared with the aged group, more naive CD4+ T cells, fewer expanded clones and increased TCR diversity were shown by the long-lived group, suggesting age selection. The CMV infection status of donors was not known, potentially confounding age-related changes in expanded clonotypes. Conclusive comparison of naive and antigen-experienced compartments was prevented by the profiling of bulk unsorted PBMCs. The percentage of naive T cells measured by flow cytometry correlated strongly with observed TCR beta diversity. As age increased, observed TCR beta diversity per million T cells dropped in a roughly linear way, and a significant reduction was already evident by age approximately 40.

V is cut by 0 bases and J by 3 bases, and the space between the germline ends is 11 bases. The germline V gene specifies MGHRA as CDR1 and YSYEKL as CDR2. Inclusive of the bounding cysteine and phenylalanine, the CDR3 is 16 residues long. Only the CDR3 DNA is retained, 48 bases long and in frame from the first base. Donors were under 40 systemically healthy Caucasian individuals from Russia aged about 6 to 100 years. Approximately 9 milliliters of peripheral blood were collected from each donor into EDTA-treated Vacutainer tubes. Ficoll-Paque density-gradient centrifugation was used to isolate PBMCs, with at least 6.5 million per sample. Total RNA, at least 5 micrograms per sample, was extracted from PBMCs with Trizol reagent. For every donor, flow cytometry on a PBMC aliquot measured the percentage of naive CD45RAhigh/CD27high T cells. This clonotype was detected a few times. Its antigen remains undetermined. Within one base of it there is no much larger clone, and no base qualities were kept.

The receptor library was made with 5' RACE. Instrument on record: Illumina HiSeq 2500. A second PCR of roughly 6 to 11 cycles was run with a J-beta primer mix and a sample-barcoded 5' primer. A template-switch 5' adaptor carrying 12 random nucleotides introduced a unique molecular identifier onto each TCR beta cDNA molecule. At least 2.5 million CDR3-containing paired-end reads were obtained from each sample. First-strand cDNA synthesis was performed from all RNA using the Mint cDNA synthesis kit, with priming by a TRBC-specific oligonucleotide. Following uracil-DNA glycosylase treatment, all cDNA underwent a first 18-cycle PCR with the universal primers M1SS and BC2_uni_R. On the study's bioinformatics: Normalization of each sample was performed by random selection of 1 million high-quality reads, each carrying a distinct molecular identifier. Instead of being binned into consensus sequences, reads that shared molecular identifiers were thrown out. CDR3 identification, clonotype clustering and error correction used MiTCR with a Q25 quality threshold and the strictest error-elimination algorithm. A nonparametric unseen species model with Euler transformation was used to estimate lower-bound total TCR beta diversity. The raw public reads went through TCRdb reprocessing: fastp at Q25, MiXCR clone calling, in-frame beta chains kept. For every CDR3 protein sequence, its rows merge into one entry that carries the most common genes and DNA. TCRdb's processing, not the study's, gives the V and J calls here. This sample gives roughly 1,500,000 distinct CDR3 sequences in total; 42% of them show up just once. Approximately 7.9% of the sample rests with the top ten.

The sample comprised blood. The chain is made from TRBV4-1 and TRBJ2-2, with a tentative D call of TRBD1 or TRBD2, each matching 5 bases. This TCR came from a woman between 18 and 30 years old in good health. The nucleotide sequence is given as TGCGCCAGCAGCCAAGACCCGGGACCTTACACCGGGGAGCTGTTTTTT. Its protein product is CASSQDPGPYTGELFF.